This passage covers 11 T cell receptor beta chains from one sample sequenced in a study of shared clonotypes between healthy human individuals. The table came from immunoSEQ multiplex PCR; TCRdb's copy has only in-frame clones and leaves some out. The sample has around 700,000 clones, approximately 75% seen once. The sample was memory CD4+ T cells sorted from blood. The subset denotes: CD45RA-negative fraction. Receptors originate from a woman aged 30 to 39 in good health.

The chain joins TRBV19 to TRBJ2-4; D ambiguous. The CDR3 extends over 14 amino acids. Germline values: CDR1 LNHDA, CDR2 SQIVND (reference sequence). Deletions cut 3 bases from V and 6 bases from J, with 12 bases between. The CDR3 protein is CASSIGQQINIQYF. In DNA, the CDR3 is TGTGCCAGTAGTATCGGGCAGCAGATAAACATTCAGTACTTC.

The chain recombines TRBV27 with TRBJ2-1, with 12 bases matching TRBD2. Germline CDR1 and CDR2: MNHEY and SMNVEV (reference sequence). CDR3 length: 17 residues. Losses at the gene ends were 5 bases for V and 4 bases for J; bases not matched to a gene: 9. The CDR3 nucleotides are TGTGCCAGCAGTCCAACGACTAGCGGGAGTATGTACAATGAGCAGTTCTTC. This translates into CASSPTTSGSMYNEQFF.

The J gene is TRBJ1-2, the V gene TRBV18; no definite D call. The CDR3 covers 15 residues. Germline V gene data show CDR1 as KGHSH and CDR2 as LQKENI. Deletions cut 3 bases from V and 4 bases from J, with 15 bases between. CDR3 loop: CASSPPQVVGYGYTF. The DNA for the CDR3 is TGTGCCAGCTCACCGCCTCAGGTGGTGGGCTATGGCTACACCTTC.

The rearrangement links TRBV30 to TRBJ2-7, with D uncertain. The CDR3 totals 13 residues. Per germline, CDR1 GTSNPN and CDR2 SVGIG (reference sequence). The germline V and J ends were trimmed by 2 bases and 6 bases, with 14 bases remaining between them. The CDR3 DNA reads TGTGCCTGGAGTACCCTCGCTGTGGGCGAGCAGTACTTC. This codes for CAWSTLAVGEQYF.

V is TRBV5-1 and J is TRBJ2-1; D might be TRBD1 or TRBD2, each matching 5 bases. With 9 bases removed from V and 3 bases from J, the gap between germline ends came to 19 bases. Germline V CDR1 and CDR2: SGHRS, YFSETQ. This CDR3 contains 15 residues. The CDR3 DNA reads TGCGCCACCGCGAAAGACAGTGGGAGCTACAATGAGCAGTTCTTC. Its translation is CATAKDSGSYNEQFF.

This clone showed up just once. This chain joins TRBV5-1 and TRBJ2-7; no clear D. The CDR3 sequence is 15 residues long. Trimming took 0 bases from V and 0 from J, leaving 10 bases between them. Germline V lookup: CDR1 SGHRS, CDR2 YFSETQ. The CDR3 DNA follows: TGCGCCAGCAGCTTGGGCGCAACCAACTCCTACGAGCAGTACTTC. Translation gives CASSLGATNSYEQYF.

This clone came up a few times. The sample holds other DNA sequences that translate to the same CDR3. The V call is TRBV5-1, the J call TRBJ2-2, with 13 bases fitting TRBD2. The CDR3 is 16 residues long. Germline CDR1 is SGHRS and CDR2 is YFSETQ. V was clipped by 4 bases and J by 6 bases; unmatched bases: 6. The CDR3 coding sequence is TGCGCCAGCAGCCTAGGACTAGCGGGAGTCGCCGGGGAGCTGTTTTTT. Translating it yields CASSLGLAGVAGELFF.

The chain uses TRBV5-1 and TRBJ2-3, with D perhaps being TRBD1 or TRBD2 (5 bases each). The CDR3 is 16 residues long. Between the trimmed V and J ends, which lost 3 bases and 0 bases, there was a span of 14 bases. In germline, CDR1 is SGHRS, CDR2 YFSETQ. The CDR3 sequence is CASSSYGDPSTDTQYF. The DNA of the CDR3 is TGCGCCAGCAGCTCCTACGGGGACCCGAGCACAGATACGCAGTATTTT. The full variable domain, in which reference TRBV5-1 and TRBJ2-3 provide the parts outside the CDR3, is KAGVTQTPRYLIKTRGQQVTLSCSPISGHRSVSWYQQTPGQGLQFLFEYFSETQRNKGNFPGRFSGRQFSNSRSEMNVSTLELGDSALYLCASSSYGDPSTDTQYFGPGTRLTVL.

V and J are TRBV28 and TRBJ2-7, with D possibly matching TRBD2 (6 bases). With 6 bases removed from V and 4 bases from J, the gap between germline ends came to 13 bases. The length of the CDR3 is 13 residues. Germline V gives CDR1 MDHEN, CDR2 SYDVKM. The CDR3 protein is CASRQLAPYEQYF. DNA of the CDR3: TGTGCCAGCAGGCAACTAGCCCCTTACGAGCAGTACTTC.

CDR3 residues: CASGVTGIGYRHNVLTF. The CDR3 DNA follows: TGTGCTAGTGGTGTGACAGGGATAGGTTATCGACACAACGTCCTGACTTTC. The chain joins TRBV12-5 to TRBJ2-6, with TRBD1 matching 7 bases. The V segment lost 5 bases and the J segment 9 bases; nucleotides outside the gene matches: 16. Germline V gene lookup returns CDR1 LGHNT and CDR2 FRNRAP. The CDR3 has 17 residues.

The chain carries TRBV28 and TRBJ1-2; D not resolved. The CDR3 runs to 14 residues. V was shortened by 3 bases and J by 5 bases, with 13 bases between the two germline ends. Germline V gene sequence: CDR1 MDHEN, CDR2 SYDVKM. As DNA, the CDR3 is TGTGCCAGCAGTTTCGGGCGGTCCGGGTATGGCTACACCTTC. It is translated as CASSFGRSGYGYTF.